This is a list of T cell receptor beta chains from one sample in a study of blood T cell repertoires in COVID-19. Sequencing was performed with immunoSEQ multiplex PCR; in TCRdb, only in-frame clones are kept and a portion is missing. The table has 87,000 or so clones, about 90% seen once; the top ten hold approximately 7.4%. What was sequenced was peripheral blood. Receptor source: a human donor with acute or convalescent COVID-19. The donor label of this sample is uncertain. CDR3s include the opening cysteine and the closing phenylalanine or tryptophan. The D gene is left open where the match is weak. The size field is filled for only some rows; it gives once, few, many or a size class.

size,D,V,J,CDR3,DNA
-,-,TRBV9,TRBJ1-6,CASSGGGRSNSPLHF,TGTGCCAGCAGCGGGGGGGGCAGAAGCAATTCACCCCTCCACTTT
-,TRBD1,TRBV7-6,TRBJ1-1,CASSLGSSGQGAWYTEAFF,TGTGCCAGCAGCTTAGGCTCCTCGGGACAGGGGGCATGGTACACTGAAGCTTTCTTT
-,TRBD1,TRBV28,TRBJ2-3,CASSDPTGAGTDTQYF,TGTGCCAGCAGTGACCCGACAGGGGCTGGCACAGATACGCAGTATTTT
-,-,TRBV29-1,TRBJ1-1,CSVNGFLDTEAFF,TGCAGCGTTAACGGGTTTTTGGACACTGAAGCTTTCTTT
-,TRBD1,TRBV7-9,TRBJ2-5,CASTLLGTGETQYF,TGTGCCAGCACCCTACTCGGGACAGGGGAGACCCAGTACTTC
-,-,TRBV14,TRBJ2-1,CASSQTNGLNEQFF,TGTGCCAGCAGCCAAACCAACGGGTTGAATGAGCAGTTCTTC
-,-,TRBV7-9,TRBJ2-4,CASSSPMRPGVAKNIQYF,TGTGCCAGCAGCTCCCCCATGAGGCCAGGGGTAGCCAAAAACATTCAGTACTTC
-,-,TRBV15,TRBJ2-7,CATSSRGYEQYF,TGTGCCACCAGCTCCCGCGGCTACGAGCAGTACTTC
-,TRBD1,TRBV9,TRBJ1-3,CASSSQGQGAGNTIYF,TGTGCCAGCAGCAGCCAGGGACAGGGGGCTGGAAACACCATATATTTT
-,TRBD2,TRBV25-1,TRBJ2-5,CATGLAGGLQETQYF,TGTGCGACGGGACTAGCGGGGGGCCTACAAGAGACCCAGTACTTC
-,TRBD2,TRBV18,TRBJ2-5,CASSSLAGGRETQYF,TGTGCCAGCTCATCCCTAGCGGGGGGACGAGAGACCCAGTACTTC
-,-,TRBV5-1,TRBJ1-4,CASSTGRNEKLFF,TGCGCCAGCAGCACGGGTCGAAATGAAAAACTGTTTTTT
-,TRBD1,TRBV15,TRBJ1-4,CATSGYRGPNEKLFF,TGTGCCACCAGCGGTTACAGGGGGCCAAATGAAAAACTGTTTTTT
-,TRBD1,TRBV6-5,TRBJ2-7,CASSLRTGSYEQYF,TGTGCCAGCAGCCTTCGGACAGGGTCCTACGAGCAGTACTTC
once,TRBD1,TRBV4-1,TRBJ1-4,CASSARPDRGVNEKLFF,TGCGCCAGCAGCGCTCGCCCCGACAGGGGGGTTAATGAAAAACTGTTTTTT
once,TRBD1,TRBV6-5,TRBJ1-2,CATSASDRVHGYTF,TGTGCCACCTCCGCTAGTGACAGGGTTCATGGCTACACCTTC
-,-,TRBV5-1,TRBJ2-5,CASSQSTGTPSSQYF,TGCGCCAGCAGCCAGTCAACAGGGACCCCTTCGTCCCAGTACTTC
-,TRBD2,TRBV7-2,TRBJ2-1,CASSKRGTSGYNEQFF,TGTGCCAGCAGCAAAAGGGGGACTAGCGGGTACAATGAGCAGTTCTTC
-,TRBD1,TRBV3-1/TRBV3-2,TRBJ1-4,CASSQVVQGTGEKLFF,TGTGCCAGCAGCCAAGTGGTACAGGGGACTGGGGAAAAACTGTTTTTT
-,-,TRBV2,TRBJ2-7,CASSYGTTISYEQYF,TGTGCCAGCAGTTATGGCACAACCATCTCCTACGAGCAGTACTTC
-,TRBD2,TRBV4-1,TRBJ2-3,CASSHGPGGRLTDTQYF,TGCGCCAGCAGCCATGGCCCCGGGGGGAGACTCACAGATACGCAGTATTTT
-,-,TRBV12-5,TRBJ2-7,CATTEWGYHYEQYF,TGTGCTACAACTGAGTGGGGCTATCATTACGAGCAGTACTTC
once,-,TRBV21-1,TRBJ1-5,CASSKVKNSSYSNQPQHF,TGTGCCAGCAGCAAAGTAAAGAACAGCTCATATAGCAATCAGCCCCAGCATTTT
-,-,TRBV14,TRBJ2-7,CASSQARTLSEQYF,TGTGCCAGCAGCCAAGCACGGACACTGAGCGAGCAGTACTTC
-,-,TRBV19,TRBJ2-5,CASSPTVFQETQYF,TGTGCCAGTAGTCCGACTGTATTCCAAGAGACCCAGTACTTC
few,TRBD1,TRBV6-5,TRBJ2-3,CASTRDRGTDTQYF,TGTGCCAGCACTCGGGACAGGGGGACAGATACGCAGTATTTT
-,-,TRBV3-1/TRBV3-2,TRBJ2-2,CASSQGGTGRATGELFF,TGTGCCAGCAGCCAAGGAGGTACAGGGAGGGCCACCGGGGAGCTGTTTTTT
-,TRBD1,TRBV19,TRBJ2-2,CASSLGGTNTGELFF,TGTGCCAGTAGTCTAGGGGGCACTAACACCGGGGAGCTGTTTTTT
once,TRBD1,TRBV5-1,TRBJ1-4,CASSSGQVREKLFF,TGCGCCAGCAGCTCCGGACAGGTTAGGGAAAAACTGTTTTTT
many,-,TRBV4-1,TRBJ1-2,CASSQVPIGDPYGYTF,TGCGCCAGCAGCCAAGTTCCGATAGGAGACCCCTATGGCTACACCTTC
-,-,TRBV10-2,TRBJ1-5,CASSESRQNQPQHF,TGCGCCAGCAGTGAGTCGAGGCAAAATCAGCCCCAGCATTTT
-,TRBD1,TRBV10-1,TRBJ2-7,CASSDRKDRGSNEQYF,TGCGCCAGCAGTGATCGAAAGGACAGGGGAAGCAACGAGCAGTACTTC
-,TRBD1,TRBV10-3,TRBJ1-3,CAIKEGAGPTGNTIYF,TGTGCCATCAAGGAGGGGGCTGGTCCAACGGGAAACACCATATATTTT
-,-,TRBV18,TRBJ2-5,CASSTGLHGETQYF,TGTGCCAGCTCAACCGGACTCCACGGGGAGACCCAGTACTTC
few,-,TRBV2,TRBJ1-3,CASSELAIKGNTIYF,TGTGCCAGCAGTGAATTGGCAATTAAAGGAAACACCATATATTTT
-,TRBD2,TRBV7-2,TRBJ2-1,CASSLTSGPYNEQFF,TGTGCCAGCAGCCTTACTAGCGGACCGTACAATGAGCAGTTCTTC
-,-,TRBV5-8,TRBJ2-1,CASSLGFSSYNEQFF,TGTGCCAGCAGCTTGGGATTCAGCTCCTACAATGAGCAGTTCTTC
-,-,TRBV21-1,TRBJ2-1,CASSKGGGGVYNEQFF,TGTGCCAGCAGCAAAGGTGGAGGGGGCGTCTACAATGAGCAGTTCTTC
few,-,TRBV10-1,TRBJ2-1,CASSESPRGAVQFF,TGCGCCAGCAGTGAGTCCCCCCGGGGGGCTGTGCAGTTCTTC
-,-,TRBV18,TRBJ1-2,CASSLTTGSNYGYTF,TGTGCCAGCTCACTCACTACCGGGAGCAACTATGGCTACACCTTC
-,TRBD2,TRBV24-1,TRBJ2-1,CATSDLPGTSRNNEQFF,TGTGCCACCAGTGATTTGCCCGGGACTAGCCGGAACAATGAGCAGTTCTTC
-,-,TRBV28,TRBJ1-5,CASITTSNQPQHF,TGTGCCAGCATCACTACTAGCAATCAGCCCCAGCATTTT
-,TRBD1,TRBV28,TRBJ1-1,CASSFGRDPRGVNTEAFF,TGTGCCAGCAGTTTCGGGCGGGATCCCAGGGGGGTGAACACTGAAGCTTTCTTT
-,TRBD2,TRBV28,TRBJ2-1,CASSLTTSGTSNEQFF,TGTGCCAGCAGCCTTACAACTAGCGGCACAAGCAATGAGCAGTTCTTC
-,-,TRBV25-1,TRBJ2-1,CASAGVGSAARSEQFF,TGTGCCAGCGCTGGTGTGGGTAGCGCCGCCAGAAGTGAGCAGTTCTTC
-,-,TRBV27,TRBJ2-7,CASSIRRGEGEQYF,TGTGCCAGCAGTATTCGGAGGGGGGAGGGAGAGCAGTACTTC
-,TRBD1,TRBV6-6,TRBJ1-1,CASSYLGQGAVAFF,TGTGCCAGCAGTTACTTGGGACAGGGGGCTGTAGCTTTCTTT
-,-,TRBV2,TRBJ2-1,CASTAGNNEQFF,TGTGCCAGCACGGCAGGGAATAATGAGCAGTTCTTC
-,-,TRBV27,TRBJ2-7,CASSPGKGAYEQYF,TGTGCCAGCAGCCCTGGAAAGGGGGCCTACGAGCAGTACTTC
-,TRBD1,TRBV28,TRBJ1-6,CASSSGQINSPLHF,TGTGCCAGCAGTTCGGGACAGATTAATTCACCCCTCCACTTT
-,-,TRBV5-1,TRBJ1-1,CASSLVPVDTEAFF,TGCGCCAGCAGCTTGGTTCCCGTTGACACTGAAGCTTTCTTT